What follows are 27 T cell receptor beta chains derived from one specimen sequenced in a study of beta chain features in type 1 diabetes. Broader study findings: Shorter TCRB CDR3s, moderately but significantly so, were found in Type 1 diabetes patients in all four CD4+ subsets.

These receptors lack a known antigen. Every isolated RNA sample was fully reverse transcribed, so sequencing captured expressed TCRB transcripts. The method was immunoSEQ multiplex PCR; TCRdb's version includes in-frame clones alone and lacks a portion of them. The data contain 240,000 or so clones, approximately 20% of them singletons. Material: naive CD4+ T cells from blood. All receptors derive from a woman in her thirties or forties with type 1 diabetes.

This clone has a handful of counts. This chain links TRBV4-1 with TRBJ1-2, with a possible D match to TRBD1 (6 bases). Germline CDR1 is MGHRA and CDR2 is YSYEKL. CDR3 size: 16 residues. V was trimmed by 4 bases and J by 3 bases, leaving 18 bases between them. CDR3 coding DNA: TGCGCCAGCAGCCCTGTCGTATGGGACACTTACTATGGCTACACCTTC. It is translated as CASSPVVWDTYYGYTF.

CDR3 loop: CASSQDLTSPTGLAGYEQYF. CDR3 coding DNA: TGCGCCAGCAGCCAAGATCTCACGTCCCCAACCGGGCTAGCGGGCTACGAGCAGTACTTC. The chain uses TRBV4-3 and TRBJ2-7; 8 bases fit TRBD2. The V and J ends lost 0 bases and 3 bases, in that order; junction bases with no gene match: 19. Germline V CDR1 and CDR2: LGHNA, YSLEER. The CDR3 totals 20 residues.

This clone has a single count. In DNA, the CDR3 is TGTGCCAGCAGCCAGGGGACCGAGCGAGCTTTCTTT. It yields the protein CASSQGTERAFF. This rearrangement joins TRBV7-9 to TRBJ1-1; a weak D match, TRBD1 (6 bases). The CDR3 extends over 12 amino acids. Per the germline V gene, CDR1 is SEHNR and CDR2 is FQNEAQ (reference sequence). The V and J ends lost 5 bases and 10 bases respectively, with 14 bases between them.

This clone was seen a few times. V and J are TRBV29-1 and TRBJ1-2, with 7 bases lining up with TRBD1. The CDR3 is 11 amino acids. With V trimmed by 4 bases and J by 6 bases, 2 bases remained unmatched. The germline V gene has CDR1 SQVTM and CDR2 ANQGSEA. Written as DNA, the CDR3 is TGCAGCGTTGCAGGGGGTGATGGCTACACCTTC. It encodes CSVAGGDGYTF.

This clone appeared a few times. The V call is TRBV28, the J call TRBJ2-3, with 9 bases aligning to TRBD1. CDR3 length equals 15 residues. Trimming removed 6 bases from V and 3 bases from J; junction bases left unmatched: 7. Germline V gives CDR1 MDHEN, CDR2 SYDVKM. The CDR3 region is CASSLTGGRTDTQYF. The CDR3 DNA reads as TGTGCCAGCAGCTTGACAGGGGGAAGAACAGATACGCAGTATTTT. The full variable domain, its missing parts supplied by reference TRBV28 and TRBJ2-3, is DVKVTQSSRYLVKRTGEKVFLECVQDMDHENMFWYRQDPGLGLRLIYFSYDVKMKEKGDIPEGYSVSREKKERFSLILESASTNQTSMYLCASSLTGGRTDTQYFGPGTRLTVL.

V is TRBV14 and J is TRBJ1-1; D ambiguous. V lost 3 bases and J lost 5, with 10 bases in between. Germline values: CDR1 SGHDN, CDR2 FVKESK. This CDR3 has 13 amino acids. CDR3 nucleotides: TGTGCCAGCAGCCAGTCGCGTGGTACTGAAGCTTTCTTT. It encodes CASSQSRGTEAFF.

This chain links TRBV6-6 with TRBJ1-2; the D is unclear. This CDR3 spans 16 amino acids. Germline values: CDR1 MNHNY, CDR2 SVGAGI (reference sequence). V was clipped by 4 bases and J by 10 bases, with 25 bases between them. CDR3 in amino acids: CASSSVLLAREGVYTF. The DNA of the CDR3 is TGTGCCAGCAGTTCCGTTCTATTAGCCCGGGAGGGAGTCTACACCTTC.

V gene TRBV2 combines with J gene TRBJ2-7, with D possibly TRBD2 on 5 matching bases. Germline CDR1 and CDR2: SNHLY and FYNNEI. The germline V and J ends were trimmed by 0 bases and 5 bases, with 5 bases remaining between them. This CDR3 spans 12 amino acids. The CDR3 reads CASSEARDEQYF. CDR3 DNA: TGTGCCAGCAGTGAAGCGCGGGACGAGCAGTACTTC.

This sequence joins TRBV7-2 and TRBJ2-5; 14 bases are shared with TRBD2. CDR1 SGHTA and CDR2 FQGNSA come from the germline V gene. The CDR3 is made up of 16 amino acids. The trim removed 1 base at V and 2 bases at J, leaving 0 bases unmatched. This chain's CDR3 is CASSLGTSGGQETQYF. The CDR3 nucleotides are TGTGCCAGCAGCTTAGGGACTAGCGGGGGGCAAGAGACCCAGTACTTC.

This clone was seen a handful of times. The CDR3 region is CASSPPGLAGGNTGELFF. In DNA, the CDR3 is TGTGCCAGCTCACCACCGGGACTAGCGGGAGGAAACACCGGGGAGCTGTTTTTT. The chain couples TRBV18 to TRBJ2-2, with TRBD2 matching 15 bases. J gave up 2 bases and V 0 bases, and 1 base lay outside the gene matches. CDR1 KGHSH and CDR2 LQKENI come from the germline V gene. CDR3 length: 18 residues.

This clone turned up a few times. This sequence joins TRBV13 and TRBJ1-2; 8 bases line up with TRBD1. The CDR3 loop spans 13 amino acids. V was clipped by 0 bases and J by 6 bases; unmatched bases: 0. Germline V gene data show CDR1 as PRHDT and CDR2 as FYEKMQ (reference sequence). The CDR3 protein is CASSLGTGDGYTF. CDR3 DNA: TGTGCCAGCAGCTTAGGGACAGGGGATGGCTACACCTTC.

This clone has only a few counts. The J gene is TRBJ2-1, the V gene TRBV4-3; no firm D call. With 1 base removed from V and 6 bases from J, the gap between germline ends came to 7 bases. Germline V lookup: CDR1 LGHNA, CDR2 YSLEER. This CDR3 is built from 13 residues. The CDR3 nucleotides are TGCGCCAGCAGCCAAGTTACTGGCAATGAGCAGTTCTTC. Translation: CASSQVTGNEQFF.

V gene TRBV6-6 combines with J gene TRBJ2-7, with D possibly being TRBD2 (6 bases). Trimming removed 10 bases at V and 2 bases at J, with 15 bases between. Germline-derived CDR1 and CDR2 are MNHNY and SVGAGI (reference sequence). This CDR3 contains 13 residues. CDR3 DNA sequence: TGTGCCACCGCCCCGGCGGGGACCTACGAGCAGTACTTC. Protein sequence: CATAPAGTYEQYF.

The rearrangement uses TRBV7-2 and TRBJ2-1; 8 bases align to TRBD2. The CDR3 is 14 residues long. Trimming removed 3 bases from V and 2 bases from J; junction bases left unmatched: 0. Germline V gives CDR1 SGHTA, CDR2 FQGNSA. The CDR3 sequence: CASSLGLAYNEQFF. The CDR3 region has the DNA TGTGCCAGCAGCTTGGGACTAGCCTACAATGAGCAGTTCTTC.

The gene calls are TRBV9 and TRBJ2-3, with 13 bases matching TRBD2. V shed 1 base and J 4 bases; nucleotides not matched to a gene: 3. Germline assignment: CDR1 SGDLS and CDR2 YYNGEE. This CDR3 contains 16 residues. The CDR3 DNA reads TGTGCCAGCAGCGTAACCGGGACTAGCGGGGCAGATACGCAGTATTTT. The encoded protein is CASSVTGTSGADTQYF.

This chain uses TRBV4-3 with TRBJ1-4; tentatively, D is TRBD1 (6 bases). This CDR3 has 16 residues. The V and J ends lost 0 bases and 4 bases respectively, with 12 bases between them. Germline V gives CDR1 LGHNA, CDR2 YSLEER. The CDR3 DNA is TGCGCCAGCAGCCAAGATGAACAGGGATTTAATGAAAAACTGTTTTTT. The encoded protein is CASSQDEQGFNEKLFF.

CDR3 region: CARRIANTGELFF. The CDR3 nucleotides are TGTGCCAGGAGAATCGCGAACACCGGGGAGCTGTTTTTT. This chain joins TRBV2 and TRBJ2-2, with D uncertain. This CDR3 is 13 amino acids long. The germline V gene encodes CDR1 SNHLY and CDR2 FYNNEI. Trimming cost V 9 bases and J 0 bases, with 8 bases left between them.

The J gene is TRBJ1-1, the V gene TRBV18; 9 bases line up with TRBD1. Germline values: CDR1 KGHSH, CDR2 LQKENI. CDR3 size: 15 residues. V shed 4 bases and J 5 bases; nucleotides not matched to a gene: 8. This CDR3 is CASSRQGGLETEAFF. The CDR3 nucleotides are TGTGCCAGCTCACGACAGGGGGGATTAGAAACTGAAGCTTTCTTT.

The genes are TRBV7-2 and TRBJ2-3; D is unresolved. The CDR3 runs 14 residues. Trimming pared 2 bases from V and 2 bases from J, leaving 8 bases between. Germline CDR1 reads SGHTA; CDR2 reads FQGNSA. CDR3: CASSLQAVTDTQYF. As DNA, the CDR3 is TGTGCCAGCAGCTTACAGGCAGTCACAGATACGCAGTATTTT. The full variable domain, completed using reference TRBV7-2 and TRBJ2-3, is GAGVSQSPSNKVTEKGKDVELRCDPISGHTALYWYRQSLGQGLEFLIYFQGNSAPDKSGLPSDRFSAERTGGSVSTLTIQRTQQEDSAVYLCASSLQAVTDTQYFGPGTRLTVL.

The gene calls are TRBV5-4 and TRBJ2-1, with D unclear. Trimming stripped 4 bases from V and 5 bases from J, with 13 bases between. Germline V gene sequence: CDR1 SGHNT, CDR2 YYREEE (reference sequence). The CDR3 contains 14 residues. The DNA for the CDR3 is TGTGCCAGCAGCGTTTCACTGTTTAACAATGAGCAGTTCTTC. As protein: CASSVSLFNNEQFF.

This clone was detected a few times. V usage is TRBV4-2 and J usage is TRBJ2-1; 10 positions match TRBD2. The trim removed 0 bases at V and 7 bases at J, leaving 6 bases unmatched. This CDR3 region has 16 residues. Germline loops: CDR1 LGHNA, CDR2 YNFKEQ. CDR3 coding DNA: TGTGCCAGCAGCCAAGATACTAGCGGGATTTGGAATGAGCAGTTCTTC. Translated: CASSQDTSGIWNEQFF.

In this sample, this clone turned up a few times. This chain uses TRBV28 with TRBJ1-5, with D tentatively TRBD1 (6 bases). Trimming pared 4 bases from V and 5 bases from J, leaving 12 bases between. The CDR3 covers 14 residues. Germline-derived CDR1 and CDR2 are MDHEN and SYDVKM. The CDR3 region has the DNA TGTGCCAGCAGTTCACAGGACAGATATCAGCCCCAGCATTTT. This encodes CASSSQDRYQPQHF.

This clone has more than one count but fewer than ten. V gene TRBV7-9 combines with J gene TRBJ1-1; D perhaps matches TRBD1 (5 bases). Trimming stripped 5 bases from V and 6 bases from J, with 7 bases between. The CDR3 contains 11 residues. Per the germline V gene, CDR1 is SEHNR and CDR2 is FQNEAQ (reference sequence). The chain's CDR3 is CASSAGPEAFF. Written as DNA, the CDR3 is TGTGCCAGCAGCGCGGGGCCTGAAGCTTTCTTT. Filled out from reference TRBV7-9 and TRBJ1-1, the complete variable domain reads DTGVSQNPRHKITKRGQNVTFRCDPISEHNRLYWYRQTLGQGPEFLTYFQNEAQLEKSRLLSDRFSAERPKGSFSTLEIQRTEQGDSAMYLCASSAGPEAFFGQGTRLTVV.

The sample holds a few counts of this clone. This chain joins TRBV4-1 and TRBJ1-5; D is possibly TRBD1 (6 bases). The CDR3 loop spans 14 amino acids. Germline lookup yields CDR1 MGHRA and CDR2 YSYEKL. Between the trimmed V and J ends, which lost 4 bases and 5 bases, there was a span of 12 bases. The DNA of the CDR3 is TGCGCCAGCAGCCTTGAGGGGGGGGATCAGCCCCAGCATTTT. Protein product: CASSLEGGDQPQHF.

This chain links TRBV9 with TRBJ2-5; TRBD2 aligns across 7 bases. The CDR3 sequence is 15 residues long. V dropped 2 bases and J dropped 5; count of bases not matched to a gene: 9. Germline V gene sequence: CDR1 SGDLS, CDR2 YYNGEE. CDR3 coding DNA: TGTGCCAGCAGCGTCGGGCTAGCGGTCCGGGAGACCCAGTACTTC. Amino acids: CASSVGLAVRETQYF.

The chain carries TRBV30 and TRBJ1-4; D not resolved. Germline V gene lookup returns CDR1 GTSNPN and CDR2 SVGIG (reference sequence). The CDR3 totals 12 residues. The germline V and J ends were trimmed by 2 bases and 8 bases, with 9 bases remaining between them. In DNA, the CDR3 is TGTGCCTGGAGTCCAGGCGTCGAAAAACTGTTTTTT. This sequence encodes CAWSPGVEKLFF.

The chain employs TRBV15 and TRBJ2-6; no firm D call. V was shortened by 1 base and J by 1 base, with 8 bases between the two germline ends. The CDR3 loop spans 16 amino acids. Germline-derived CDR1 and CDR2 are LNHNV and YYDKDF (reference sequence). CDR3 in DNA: TGTGCCACCAGCAGAGGTGGAGCTTCTGGGGCCAACGTCCTGACTTTC. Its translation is CATSRGGASGANVLTF.